Included here is one T cell receptor beta chain sequence, with context. The source of the sample is a study of blood T cell repertoires in COVID-19. About the study: Samples taken during acute and convalescent COVID-19 were collected in the United States, Italy and Spain. Nucleic acid was either cDNA or gDNA, and it came from T cells, B-cell-depleted T cells, or PBMCs.

As originally analysed: Amplified reference gene primers provided the basis for estimating nucleated cell counts. The protocol was immunoSEQ multiplex PCR, while the TCRdb copy is restricted to in-frame clones and leaves out a portion. The V and J calls and the clone size are those of that table, but D and trimming were determined from the DNA. This table has about 150,000 clones, approximately 89% appearing once. Germline V gene data show CDR1 as SGHTA and CDR2 as FQGTGA. The CDR3 length is 13 residues. Trimming took 4 bases from V and 8 from J, leaving 11 bases between them. The rearrangement links TRBV7-3 to TRBJ2-2; no definite D call. This TCR derives from a human donor in a cohort sampled during active COVID-19. The sequencing input was peripheral blood. In nucleotides, the CDR3 is TGTGCCAGCAGCTCGCTGCCAGGAGGGGAGCTGTTTTTT. It specifies CASSSLPGGELFF.